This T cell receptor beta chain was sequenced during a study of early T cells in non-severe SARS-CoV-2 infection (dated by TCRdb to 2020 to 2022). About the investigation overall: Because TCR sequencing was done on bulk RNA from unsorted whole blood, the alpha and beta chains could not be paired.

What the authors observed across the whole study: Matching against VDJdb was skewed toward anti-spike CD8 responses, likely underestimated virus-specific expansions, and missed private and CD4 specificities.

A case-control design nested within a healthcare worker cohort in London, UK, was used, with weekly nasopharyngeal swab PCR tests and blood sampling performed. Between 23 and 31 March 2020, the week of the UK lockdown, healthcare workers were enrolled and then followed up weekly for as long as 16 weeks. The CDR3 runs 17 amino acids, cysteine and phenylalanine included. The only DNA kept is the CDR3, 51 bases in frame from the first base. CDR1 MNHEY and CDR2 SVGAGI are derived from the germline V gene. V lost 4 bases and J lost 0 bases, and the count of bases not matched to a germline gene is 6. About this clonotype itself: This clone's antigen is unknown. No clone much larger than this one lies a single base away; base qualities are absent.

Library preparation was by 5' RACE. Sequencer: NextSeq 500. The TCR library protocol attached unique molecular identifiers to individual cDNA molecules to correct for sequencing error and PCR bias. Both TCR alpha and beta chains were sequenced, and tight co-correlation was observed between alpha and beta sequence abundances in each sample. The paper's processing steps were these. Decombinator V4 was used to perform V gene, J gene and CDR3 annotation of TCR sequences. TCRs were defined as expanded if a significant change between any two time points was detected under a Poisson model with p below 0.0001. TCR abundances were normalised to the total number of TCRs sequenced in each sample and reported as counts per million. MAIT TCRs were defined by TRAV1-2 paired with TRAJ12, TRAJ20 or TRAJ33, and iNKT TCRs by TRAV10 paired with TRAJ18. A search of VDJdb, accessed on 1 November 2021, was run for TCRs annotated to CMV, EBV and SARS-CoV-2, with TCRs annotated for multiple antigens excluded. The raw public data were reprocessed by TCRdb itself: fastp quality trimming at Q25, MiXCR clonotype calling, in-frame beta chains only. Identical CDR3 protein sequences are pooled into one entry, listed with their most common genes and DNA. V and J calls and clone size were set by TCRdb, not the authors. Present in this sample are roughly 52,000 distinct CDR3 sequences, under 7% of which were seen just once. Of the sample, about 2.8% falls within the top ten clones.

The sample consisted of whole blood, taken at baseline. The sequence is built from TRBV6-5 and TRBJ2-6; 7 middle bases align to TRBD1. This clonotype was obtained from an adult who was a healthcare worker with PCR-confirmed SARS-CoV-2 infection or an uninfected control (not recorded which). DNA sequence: TGTGCCAGCAGTTCAGGACAGGCAAACTCTGGGGCCAACGTCCTGACTTTC. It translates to CASSSGQANSGANVLTF.